The 9 T cell receptor beta chains reported below all come from one sample, sequenced in a study of control samples from healthy donors and cancer patients. Only in-frame clones appear in the TCRdb table, and some are missing; sequencing was by immunoSEQ multiplex PCR. The profile shows about 180,000 clones, about 92% of them singletons. The sequencing sample was made of blood. The source is a young man in good health.

V is TRBV12-3 or TRBV12-4 and J is TRBJ2-5, with D possibly matching TRBD2 (5 bases). Trimming pared 7 bases from V and 0 bases from J, leaving 9 bases between. The CDR3 is 13 amino acids. The CDR3 DNA reads as TGTGCCAGCACCCCGGGATACCAAGAGACCCAGTACTTC. Its translation is CASTPGYQETQYF.

This chain joins TRBV24-1 and TRBJ2-2; D perhaps matches TRBD2 (5 bases). V was trimmed by 3 bases and J by 6 bases, leaving 13 bases between them. The CDR3 loop spans 15 amino acids. The V gene's germline CDR1 is KGHDR and CDR2 SFDVKD. CDR3 residues: CATSDIVGSAGELFF. In DNA form, the CDR3 reads TGTGCCACCAGTGATATTGTGGGTAGCGCCGGGGAGCTGTTTTTT.

J is TRBJ1-1 and V is TRBV28, with a tentative D call TRBD1 (5 bases). Germline-derived CDR1 and CDR2 are MDHEN and SYDVKM. Between the trimmed V and J ends, which lost 4 bases and 1 base, there was a span of 10 bases. There are 14 residues in the CDR3. The CDR3 nucleotides read TGTGCCAGCAGTTGGAGGGGAGGGAACACTGAAGCTTTCTTT. Its translation: CASSWRGGNTEAFF.

The chain links TRBV19 to TRBJ2-6; perhaps TRBD2 as D (6 bases). This CDR3 is built from 15 residues. The ends were cut back, 6 bases at V and 2 bases at J, with 11 bases in the middle. Germline loops: CDR1 LNHDA, CDR2 SQIVND (reference sequence). CDR3 protein: CASREGRTGANVLTF. The CDR3 coding sequence is TGTGCCAGTAGGGAGGGGCGAACTGGGGCCAACGTCCTGACTTTC.

This clone was observed a single time. This chain links TRBV18 with TRBJ2-7; D not certain. V was trimmed by 3 bases and J by 2 bases, leaving 8 bases between them. The length of the CDR3 is 13 residues. Germline V CDR1 and CDR2: KGHSH, LQKENI. DNA of the CDR3: TGTGCCAGCTCACCCGGACGGACCTACGAGCAGTACTTC. This translates into CASSPGRTYEQYF.

V is TRBV5-1 and J is TRBJ1-4, with D tentatively TRBD1 (6 bases). Germline V gene lookup returns CDR1 SGHRS and CDR2 YFSETQ. The V end lost 6 bases, the J end lost 8 bases, and 20 bases lay between the germline ends. The CDR3 extends over 15 amino acids. The CDR3 DNA reads as TGCGCCAGCAACCCCGGGACACGAGAGGAGGAAAAACTGTTTTTT. Protein sequence: CASNPGTREEEKLFF.

V is TRBV30 and J is TRBJ2-3; TRBD2 agrees at 13 bases. The CDR3 runs to 15 residues. Per the germline V gene, CDR1 is GTSNPN and CDR2 is SVGIG (reference sequence). V shed 3 bases and J 6 bases; nucleotides not matched to a gene: 6. CDR3 nucleotides: TGTGCCTGGAGGATGGGACTAGCGGGACCGGATACGCAGTATTTT. Translation: CAWRMGLAGPDTQYF.

V is TRBV7-3 and J is TRBJ1-2; no clear D. This CDR3 contains 14 residues. Deletions cut 1 base from V and 1 base from J, with 7 bases between. The germline gives CDR1 SGHTA, CDR2 FQGTGA. The CDR3: CASSLSGNNYGYTF. CDR3 DNA: TGTGCCAGCAGCTTAAGTGGAAATAACTATGGCTACACCTTC.

V and J are TRBV28 and TRBJ1-1; D is ambiguous. V was cut by 6 bases and J by 7 bases, with 9 bases left in between. The CDR3 contains 11 residues. Germline CDR1 MDHEN, CDR2 SYDVKM. The chain's CDR3 is CASRTLGEAFF. The CDR3 nucleotides are TGTGCCAGCAGGACCCTTGGTGAAGCTTTCTTT. The whole variable domain, filled in from reference TRBV28 and TRBJ1-1, reads DVKVTQSSRYLVKRTGEKVFLECVQDMDHENMFWYRQDPGLGLRLIYFSYDVKMKEKGDIPEGYSVSREKKERFSLILESASTNQTSMYLCASRTLGEAFFGQGTRLTVV.